This record concerns one T cell receptor beta chain sequence. As yet, its antigen is unknown. This record comes from a study of shared clonotypes between healthy human individuals. About the research overall: Researchers assigned three CD4 naive, three CD4 memory, two CD8 naive and one CD8 memory plate to each donor. General observations from the study: Naive CD4 clonotypes were shared across several donors at about 5.3%.

Naive CD8 isolation took CD45RO-negative cells positively selected for CCR7 and excluded terminally differentiated effector memory CD45RA+ cells. Assay: immunoSEQ multiplex PCR; the TCRdb copy retains only in-frame clones and omits some. The data contain about 1,800,000 clones, about 95% of them singletons. Germline CDR1 LNHDA, CDR2 SQIVND (reference sequence). There are 14 residues in the CDR3. V shed 6 bases and J 1 base; nucleotides not matched to a gene: 6. Specimen: naive CD8+ T cells sorted from blood. The V gene is TRBV19, the J gene TRBJ2-7, with TRBD2 identical over 7 bases. This receptor was identified in a man between 18 and 29 years old in good health. The CDR3 here is CASSPGLESYEQYF. The DNA for the CDR3 is TGTGCCAGTAGCCCAGGACTAGAGTCCTACGAGCAGTACTTC.